A selection of T cell receptor beta chains follows, all from one sample in a study of T cells after somatic rescue of genetic block. Here immunoSEQ multiplex PCR was the method, and the copy in TCRdb shows in-frame clones only, minus some. The repertoire has tens of thousands of clones, 85% to 90% of them found once; the top ten carry under 2%. Sequences were obtained from peripheral blood mononuclear cells (PBMCs). These receptors all come from a woman younger than 35. Each CDR3 is given with its conserved first and last residue. Fields, in order: D gene, J gene, V gene, clone size, CDR3 length, CDR3 protein, CDR3 DNA. D genes are given only for firm matches. A clone size is listed for some rows: how often the clone was seen (once, few, many), or a class if it is expanded.

. | TRBJ1-5 | TRBV16 | once | 12 | CASSLGDQPQHF | TGTGCCAGCAGCCTAGGGGATCAGCCCCAGCATTTT
. | TRBJ1-3 | TRBV5-1 | . | 16 | CASSLAPDRSGNTIYF | TGCGCCAGCAGCTTGGCCCCCGACCGCTCTGGAAACACCATATATTTT
. | TRBJ2-7 | TRBV2 | . | 13 | CASSRLVLDEQYF | TGTGCCAGCTCACGACTAGTTTTGGACGAGCAGTACTTC
. | TRBJ2-1 | TRBV30 | . | 11 | CAWETTVGQFF | TGTGCCTGGGAGACGACGGTCGGGCAGTTCTTC
. | TRBJ2-7 | TRBV6-1 | . | 13 | CASGRVPSYEQYF | TGTGCCAGCGGTAGGGTACCCTCCTACGAGCAGTACTTC
TRBD1 | TRBJ1-2 | TRBV11-2 | . | 17 | CASSLLGQGATNYGYTF | TGTGCCAGCAGCCTACTGGGACAGGGGGCGACTAACTATGGCTACACCTTC
TRBD1 | TRBJ2-7 | TRBV5-6 | . | 12 | CASTQGAHGQYF | TGTGCCAGCACCCAGGGGGCGCATGGGCAGTACTTC
TRBD2 | TRBJ2-7 | TRBV30 | . | 16 | CAWSTGGGGLFGEQYF | TGTGCCTGGAGTACCGGGGGGGGCGGGCTGTTCGGCGAGCAGTACTTC
. | TRBJ2-1 | TRBV7-6 | once | 20 | CASSLWKPTSLAPTYNEQFF | TGTGCCAGCAGCTTATGGAAGCCCACCAGCTTAGCGCCTACCTACAATGAGCAGTTCTTC
TRBD1 | TRBJ2-5 | TRBV28 | . | 13 | CASRSGGQETQYF | TGTGCCAGCAGGTCAGGGGGTCAAGAGACCCAGTACTTC
. | TRBJ1-1 | TRBV25-1 | . | 14 | CASSDARRTTEAFF | TGTGCCAGCAGTGATGCGCGACGAACTACTGAAGCTTTCTTT
. | TRBJ2-3 | TRBV5-4 | . | 13 | CASSSGVTDTQYF | TGTGCCAGCAGCTCAGGGGTCACAGATACGCAGTATTTT
. | TRBJ2-3 | TRBV9 | . | 12 | CASSSSRDTQYF | TGTGCCAGCAGCTCCAGCCGGGATACGCAGTATTTT
. | TRBJ1-1 | TRBV2 | few | 14 | CASSRTASNTEAFF | TGTGCCAGCAGTAGGACTGCCTCTAACACTGAAGCTTTCTTT
. | TRBJ2-2 | TRBV7-7 | . | 11 | CASSSKGELFF | TGTGCTAGCAGCTCGAAGGGGGAGCTGTTTTTT
TRBD1 | TRBJ2-7 | TRBV7-9 | . | 16 | CASSPFTGGPAYEQYF | TGTGCCAGCAGCCCTTTTACAGGGGGGCCAGCCTACGAGCAGTACTTC
TRBD2 | TRBJ2-7 | TRBV29-1 | . | 13 | CSVEKLAGGPPYF | TGCAGCGTTGAAAAACTAGCGGGAGGGCCTCCGTACTTC
. | TRBJ1-2 | TRBV5-5 | . | 18 | CASSLLGELDPRPYGYTF | TGTGCCAGCAGCTTGCTCGGGGAACTTGACCCCCGTCCCTATGGCTACACCTTC
TRBD2 | TRBJ2-1 | TRBV19 | . | 17 | CASSRRSGRPLLNEQFF | TGTGCCAGTAGTAGACGAAGCGGGAGGCCCCTGCTCAATGAGCAGTTCTTC
. | TRBJ2-1 | TRBV5-1 | . | 15 | CASSLAVGSQHEQFF | TGCGCCAGCAGCTTGGCCGTAGGCTCCCAACATGAGCAGTTCTTC
. | TRBJ1-1 | TRBV10-3 | . | 16 | CAISESAGRMNTEAFF | TGTGCCATCAGTGAGTCGGCAGGAAGGATGAACACTGAAGCTTTCTTT
. | TRBJ2-3 | TRBV7-6 | once | 14 | CASSPDRHTDTQYF | TGTGCCAGCAGCCCCGACAGGCACACAGATACGCAGTATTTT
. | TRBJ2-5 | TRBV28 | . | 15 | CASQEVQGLRETQYF | TGTGCCAGTCAGGAGGTACAGGGTCTTCGAGAGACCCAGTACTTC